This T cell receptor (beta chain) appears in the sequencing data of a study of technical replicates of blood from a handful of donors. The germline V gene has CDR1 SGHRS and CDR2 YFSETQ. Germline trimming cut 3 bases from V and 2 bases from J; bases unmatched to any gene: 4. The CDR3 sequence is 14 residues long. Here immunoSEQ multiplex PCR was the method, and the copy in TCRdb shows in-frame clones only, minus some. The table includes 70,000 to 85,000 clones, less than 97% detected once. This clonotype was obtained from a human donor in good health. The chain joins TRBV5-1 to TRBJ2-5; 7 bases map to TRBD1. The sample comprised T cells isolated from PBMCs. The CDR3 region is CASSSLGQQETQYF. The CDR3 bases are TGCGCCAGCAGCTCCTTGGGACAGCAAGAGACCCAGTACTTC.